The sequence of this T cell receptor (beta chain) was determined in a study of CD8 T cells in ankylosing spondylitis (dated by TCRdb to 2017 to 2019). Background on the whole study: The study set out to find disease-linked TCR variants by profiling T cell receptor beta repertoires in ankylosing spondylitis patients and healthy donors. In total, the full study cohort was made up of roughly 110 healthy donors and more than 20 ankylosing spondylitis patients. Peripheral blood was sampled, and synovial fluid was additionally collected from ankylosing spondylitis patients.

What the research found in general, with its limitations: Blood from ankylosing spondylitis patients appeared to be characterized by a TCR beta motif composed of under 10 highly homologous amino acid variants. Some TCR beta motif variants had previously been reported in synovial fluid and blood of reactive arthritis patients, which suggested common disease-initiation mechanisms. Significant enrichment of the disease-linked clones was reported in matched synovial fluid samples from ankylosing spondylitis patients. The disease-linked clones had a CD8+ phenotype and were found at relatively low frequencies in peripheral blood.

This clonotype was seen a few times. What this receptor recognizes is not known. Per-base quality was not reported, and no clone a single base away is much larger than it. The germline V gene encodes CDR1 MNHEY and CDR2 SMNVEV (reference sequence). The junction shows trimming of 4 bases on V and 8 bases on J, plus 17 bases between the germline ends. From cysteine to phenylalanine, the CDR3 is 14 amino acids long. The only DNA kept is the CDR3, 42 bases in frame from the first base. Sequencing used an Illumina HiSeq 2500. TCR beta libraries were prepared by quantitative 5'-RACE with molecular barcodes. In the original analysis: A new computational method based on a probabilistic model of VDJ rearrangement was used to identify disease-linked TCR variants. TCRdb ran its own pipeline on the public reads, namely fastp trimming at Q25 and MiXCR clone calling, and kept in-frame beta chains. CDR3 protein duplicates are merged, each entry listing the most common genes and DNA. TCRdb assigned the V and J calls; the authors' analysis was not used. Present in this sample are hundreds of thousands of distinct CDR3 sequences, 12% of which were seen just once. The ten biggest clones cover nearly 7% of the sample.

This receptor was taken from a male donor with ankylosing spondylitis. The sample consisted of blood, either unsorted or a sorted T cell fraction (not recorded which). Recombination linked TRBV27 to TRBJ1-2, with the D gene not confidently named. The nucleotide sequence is TGTGCCAGCAGTTCAGCGGGGATGGGGAAGGGCTACACCTTC. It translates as CASSSAGMGKGYTF.